This TCR beta chain was identified during a study of regulatory T cells in long-lasting Graves disease. In this sample, this clonotype turned up many times. HTBI primers from iRepertoire and Arm-PCR of CDR3 regions yielded the TCR beta libraries. Under the authors' procedure: Identified segments across samples numbered about 56 TRBV and more than 11 TRBJ. TCRdb passed the multiplex PCR reads through MiXCR, listing each CDR3 protein once. None of the V and J calls come from the authors' own analysis; TCRdb made them. The sample has 550,000 to 700,000 distinct CDR3 sequences, roughly a sixth seen once. Time point denoted: newly diagnosed GD, antithyroid drugs for less than 3 months. From RNA extracted from PBMCs, the TCR library was made. Patients were enrolled at an endocrinology department in Xi'an, China. The CDR3 is 14 amino acids. V trimming: 2 bases; J trimming: 4 bases; junction bases outside the gene matches: 3. The germline V gene encodes CDR1 DFQATT and CDR2 SNEGSKA (reference sequence).

In addition, the sample was reused for a study of T cells in Graves' hyperthyroidism and ophthalmopathy. That paper states: Ophthalmopathy and stable hyperthyroidism were separated by a 13 V-J model.

This TCR derives from a man between 18 and 29 years old with Graves disease. Sequences were derived from peripheral blood mononuclear cells (PBMCs), sampled at new diagnosis, from a patient treated with antithyroid drugs. This chain links TRBV20-1 with TRBJ2-2; 8 bases match TRBD1. The CDR3, as DNA: TGCAGTGCTAGACCCAGGGGGCGCACCGGGGAGCTGTTTTTT. The encoded protein is CSARPRGRTGELFF.